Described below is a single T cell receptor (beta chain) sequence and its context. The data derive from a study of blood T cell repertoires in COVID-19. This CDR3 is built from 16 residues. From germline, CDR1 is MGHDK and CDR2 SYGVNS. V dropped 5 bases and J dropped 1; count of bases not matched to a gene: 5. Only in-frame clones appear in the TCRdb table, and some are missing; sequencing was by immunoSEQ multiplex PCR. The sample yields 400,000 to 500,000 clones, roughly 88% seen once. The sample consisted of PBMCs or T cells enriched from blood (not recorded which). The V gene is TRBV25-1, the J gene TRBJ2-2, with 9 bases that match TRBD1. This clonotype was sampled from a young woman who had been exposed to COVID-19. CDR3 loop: CASSPGQGRNTGELFF. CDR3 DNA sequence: TGTGCCAGCAGTCCCGGACAGGGGCGGAACACCGGGGAGCTGTTTTTT.